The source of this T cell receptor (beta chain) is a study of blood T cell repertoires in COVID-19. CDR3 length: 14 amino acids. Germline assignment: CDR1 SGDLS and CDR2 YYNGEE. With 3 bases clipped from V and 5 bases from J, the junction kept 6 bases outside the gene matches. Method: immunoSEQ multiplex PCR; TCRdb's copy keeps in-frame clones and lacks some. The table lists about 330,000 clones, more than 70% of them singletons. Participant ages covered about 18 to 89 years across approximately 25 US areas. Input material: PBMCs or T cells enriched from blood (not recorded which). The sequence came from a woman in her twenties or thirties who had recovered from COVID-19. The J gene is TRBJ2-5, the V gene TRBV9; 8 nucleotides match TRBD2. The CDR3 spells CASSEGLVRETQYF. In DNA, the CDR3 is TGTGCCAGCAGCGAGGGACTAGTAAGGGAGACCCAGTACTTC.